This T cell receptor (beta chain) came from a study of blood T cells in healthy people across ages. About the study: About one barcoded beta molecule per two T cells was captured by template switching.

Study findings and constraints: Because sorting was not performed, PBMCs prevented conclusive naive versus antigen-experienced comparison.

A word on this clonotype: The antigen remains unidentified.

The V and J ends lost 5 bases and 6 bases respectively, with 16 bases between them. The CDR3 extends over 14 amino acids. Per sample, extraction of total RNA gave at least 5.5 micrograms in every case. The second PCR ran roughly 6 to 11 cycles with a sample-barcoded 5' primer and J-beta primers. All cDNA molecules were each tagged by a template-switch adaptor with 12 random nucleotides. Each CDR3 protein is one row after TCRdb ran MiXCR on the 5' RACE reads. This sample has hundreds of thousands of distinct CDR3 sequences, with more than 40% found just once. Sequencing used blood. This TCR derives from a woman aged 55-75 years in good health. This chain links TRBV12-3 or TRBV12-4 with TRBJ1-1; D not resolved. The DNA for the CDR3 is TGTGCCAGCAGTACCAGACACATTCGGGCTGAAGCTTTCTTT. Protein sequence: CASSTRHIRAEAFF.